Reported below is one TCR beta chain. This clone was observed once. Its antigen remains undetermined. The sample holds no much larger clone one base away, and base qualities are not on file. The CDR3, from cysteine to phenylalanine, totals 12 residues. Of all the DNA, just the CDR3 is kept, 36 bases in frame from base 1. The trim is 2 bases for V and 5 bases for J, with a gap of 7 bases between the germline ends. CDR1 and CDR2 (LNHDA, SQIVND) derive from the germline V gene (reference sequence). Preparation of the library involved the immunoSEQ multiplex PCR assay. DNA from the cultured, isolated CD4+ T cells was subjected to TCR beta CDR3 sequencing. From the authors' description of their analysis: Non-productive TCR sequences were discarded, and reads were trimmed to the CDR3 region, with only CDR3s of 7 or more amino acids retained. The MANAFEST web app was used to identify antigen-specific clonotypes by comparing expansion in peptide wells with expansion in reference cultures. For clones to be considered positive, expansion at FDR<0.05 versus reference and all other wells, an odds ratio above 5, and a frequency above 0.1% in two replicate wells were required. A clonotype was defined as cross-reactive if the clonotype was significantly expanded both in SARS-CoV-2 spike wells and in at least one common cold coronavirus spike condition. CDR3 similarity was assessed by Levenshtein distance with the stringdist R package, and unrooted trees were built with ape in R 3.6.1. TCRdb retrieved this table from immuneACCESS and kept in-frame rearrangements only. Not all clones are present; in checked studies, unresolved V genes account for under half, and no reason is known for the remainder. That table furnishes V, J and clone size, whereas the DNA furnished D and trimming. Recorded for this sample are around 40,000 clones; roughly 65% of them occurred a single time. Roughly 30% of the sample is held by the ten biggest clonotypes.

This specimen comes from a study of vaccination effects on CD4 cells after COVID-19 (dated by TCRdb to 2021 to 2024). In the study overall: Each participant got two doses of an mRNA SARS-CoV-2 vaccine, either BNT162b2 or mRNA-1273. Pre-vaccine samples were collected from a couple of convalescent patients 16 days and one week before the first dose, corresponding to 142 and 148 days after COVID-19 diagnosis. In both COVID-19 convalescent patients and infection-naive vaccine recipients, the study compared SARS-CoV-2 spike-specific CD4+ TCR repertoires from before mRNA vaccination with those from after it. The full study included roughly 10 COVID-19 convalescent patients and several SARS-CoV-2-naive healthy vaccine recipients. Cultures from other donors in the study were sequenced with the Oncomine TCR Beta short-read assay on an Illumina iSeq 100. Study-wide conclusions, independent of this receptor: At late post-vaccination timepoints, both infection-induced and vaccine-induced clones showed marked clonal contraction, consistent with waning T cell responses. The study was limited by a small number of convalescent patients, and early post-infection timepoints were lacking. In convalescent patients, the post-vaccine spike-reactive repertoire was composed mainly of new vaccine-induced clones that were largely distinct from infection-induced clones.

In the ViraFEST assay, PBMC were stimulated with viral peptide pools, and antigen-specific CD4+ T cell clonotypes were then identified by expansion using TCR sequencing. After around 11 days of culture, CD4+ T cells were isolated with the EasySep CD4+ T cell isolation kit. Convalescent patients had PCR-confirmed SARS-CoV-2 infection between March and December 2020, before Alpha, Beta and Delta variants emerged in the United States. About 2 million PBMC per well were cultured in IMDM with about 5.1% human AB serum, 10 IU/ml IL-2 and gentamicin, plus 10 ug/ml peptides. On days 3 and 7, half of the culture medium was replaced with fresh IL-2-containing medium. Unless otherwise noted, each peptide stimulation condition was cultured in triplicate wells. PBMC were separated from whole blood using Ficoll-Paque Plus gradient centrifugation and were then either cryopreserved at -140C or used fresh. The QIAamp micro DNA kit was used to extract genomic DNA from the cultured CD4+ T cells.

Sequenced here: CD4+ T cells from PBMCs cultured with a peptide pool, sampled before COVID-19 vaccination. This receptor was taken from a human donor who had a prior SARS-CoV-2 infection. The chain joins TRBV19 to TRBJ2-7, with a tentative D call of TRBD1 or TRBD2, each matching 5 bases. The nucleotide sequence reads TGTGCCAGTAGTATATTGGGGGACGAGCAGTACTTC. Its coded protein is CASSILGDEQYF.